Below are 28 T cell receptor beta chains sequenced from a single sample in a study of blood T cell repertoires in COVID-19. Sequenced by immunoSEQ multiplex PCR; TCRdb stores in-frame clones only, minus some. The data contain about 92,000 clones, around 90% of them seen just once; the ten biggest clones take up 1.8%. Source material: peripheral blood. All receptors derive from a human donor with active COVID-19. The donor label of this sample is uncertain.

The rearrangement uses TRBV7-9 and TRBJ1-1, with TRBD1 as a possible D gene (5 bases). Germline V CDR1 and CDR2: SEHNR, FQNEAQ (reference sequence). V lost 5 bases to trimming and J lost 1 base, with 11 bases between them. The CDR3 is made up of 14 amino acids. This chain's CDR3 is CASSQGVGNTEAFF. CDR3 DNA: TGTGCCAGCAGCCAAGGGGTCGGGAACACTGAAGCTTTCTTT. The full variable domain, in which reference TRBV7-9 and TRBJ1-1 provide the parts outside the CDR3, is DTGVSQNPRHKITKRGQNVTFRCDPISEHNRLYWYRQTLGQGPEFLTYFQNEAQLEKSRLLSDRFSAERPKGSFSTLEIQRTEQGDSAMYLCASSQGVGNTEAFFGQGTRLTVV.

The chain couples TRBV3-1 (or the pseudogene TRBV3-2) to TRBJ2-2, with D possibly TRBD2 on 5 matching bases. Deletions cut 2 bases from V and 0 bases from J, with 16 bases between. Germline CDR1 reads LGHDT; CDR2 reads YNNKEL (reference sequence). The CDR3 loop spans 18 amino acids. The CDR3 nucleotides are TGTGCCAGCAGCCAAAGGTCTAGCCCAACGACGAACACCGGGGAGCTGTTTTTT. It encodes CASSQRSSPTTNTGELFF.

The chain links TRBV18 to TRBJ1-2; D uncertain. CDR1 is KGHSH, CDR2 LQKENI, per germline. Trimming took off 4 bases at V and 7 bases at J, with 16 bases between the two ends. The CDR3 length is 14 residues. The CDR3 reads CASSRPPATVGYTF. The CDR3 nucleotides read TGTGCCAGCTCACGCCCGCCGGCGACTGTTGGCTACACCTTC.

The chain links TRBV5-6 to TRBJ1-2; 7 bases map to TRBD1. The CDR3 runs 15 residues. Trimming cost V 4 bases and J 5 bases; bases outside gene matches: 11. Germline CDR1 reads SGHDT; CDR2 reads YYEEEE. This CDR3 is CASSGRTGAGYGYTF. CDR3 coding DNA: TGTGCCAGCAGCGGAAGAACAGGGGCGGGGTATGGCTACACCTTC.

This chain joins TRBV11-2 and TRBJ2-7; possible D gene TRBD2, 6 bases. The CDR3 length is 15 residues. Germline-derived CDR1 and CDR2 are SGHAT and FQNNGV. V dropped 4 bases and J dropped 3 bases, with 16 bases sitting between them. The CDR3 DNA reads TGTGCCAGCAGCTCACCCGGGGGAGCGAGCTACGAGCAGTACTTC. It yields the protein CASSSPGGASYEQYF.

The chain uses TRBV12-3 or TRBV12-4 and TRBJ2-7; 9 nucleotides agree with TRBD1. This CDR3 has 11 residues. The trim removed 5 bases at V and 12 bases at J, leaving 5 bases unmatched. In nucleotides, the CDR3 is TGTGCCAGCAGTGAGGGACAGGGAGCGTACTTC. Residues: CASSEGQGAYF.

This chain links TRBV3-1 (or the pseudogene TRBV3-2) with TRBJ1-1; D may be TRBD1 (6 bases). The CDR3 covers 15 residues. The germline V gene encodes CDR1 LGHDT and CDR2 YNNKEL (reference sequence). Trimming removed 1 base at V and 2 bases at J, with 11 bases between. CDR3 nucleotide sequence: TGTGCCAGCAGCCAAGTGCTCAGGGGTAACACTGAAGCTTTCTTT. This gives the protein CASSQVLRGNTEAFF.

As for this clone: One junction end does not reproduce the germline sequence, and a read error may be involved. This chain connects TRBV7-7 to TRBJ2-3, with 10 bases matching TRBD2. The germline V gene encodes CDR1 SSHAT and CDR2 FNYEAQ (reference sequence). The CDR3 totals 15 residues. This CDR3 reads CASSFSGGATDTQYF. The CDR3, as DNA: TGTGCTAGCAGCTTCAGCGGGGGGGCCACAGATACGCAGTATTTT.

V and J are TRBV3-1 (or the pseudogene TRBV3-2) and TRBJ2-2; 14 nucleotides align to TRBD2. The CDR3 runs 20 residues. Trimming cost V 1 base and J 3 bases; bases outside gene matches: 10. Germline CDR1 reads LGHDT; CDR2 reads YNNKEL (reference sequence). CDR3 protein: CASSQGGPGLAGADTGELFF. The CDR3, as DNA: TGTGCCAGCAGCCAAGGGGGCCCGGGACTAGCGGGGGCCGACACCGGGGAGCTGTTTTTT.

The chain couples TRBV6-2 or TRBV6-3 to TRBJ1-1; D is uncertain. This CDR3 contains 12 residues. Looked up from germline, CDR1 is MNHEY and CDR2 is SVGEGT. Trimming cost V 3 bases and J 9 bases, with 11 bases left between them. The CDR3 DNA reads TGTGCCAGCAGTTATGAGGGCGATCAAGCTTTCTTT. This translates into CASSYEGDQAFF.

CDR3: CASSGRTSGGRYNEQFF. As DNA, the CDR3 is TGCGCCAGCAGCGGTCGGACTAGCGGGGGGCGCTACAATGAGCAGTTCTTC. V gene TRBV5-1 combines with J gene TRBJ2-1, with TRBD2 matching 14 bases. The CDR3 loop spans 17 amino acids. V dropped 4 bases and J dropped 3; count of bases not matched to a gene: 6. Germline V gene data show CDR1 as SGHRS and CDR2 as YFSETQ.

The chain has TRBV6-5 and TRBJ1-1; TRBD1 aligns across 8 bases. The V segment lost 4 bases and the J segment 5 bases; nucleotides outside the gene matches: 6. The germline V gene has CDR1 MNHEY and CDR2 SVGAGI. This CDR3 is 14 amino acids long. The CDR3 nucleotides read TGTGCCAGCAGTTCCGGACAGGGCAATACTGAAGCTTTCTTT. Encoded protein: CASSSGQGNTEAFF.

The chain is built from TRBV5-1 and TRBJ2-2, with a possible D match to TRBD1 (6 bases). The V end lost 5 bases, the J end lost 6 bases, and 11 bases lay between the germline ends. The CDR3 totals 13 residues. CDR1 SGHRS and CDR2 YFSETQ come from the germline V gene. CDR3 region: CASRDTGSGELFF. CDR3 in DNA: TGCGCCAGCAGGGATACAGGGTCCGGGGAGCTGTTTTTT.

The rearrangement links TRBV28 to TRBJ2-7; 10 nucleotides match TRBD2. The CDR3 extends over 16 amino acids. Per germline, CDR1 MDHEN and CDR2 SYDVKM. The V segment lost 4 bases and the J segment 4 bases; nucleotides outside the gene matches: 10. The CDR3 sequence: CASSSPGLSGGYEQYF. The CDR3 region has the DNA TGTGCCAGCAGTTCCCCCGGACTTAGCGGGGGGTACGAGCAGTACTTC.

The J gene is TRBJ1-4, the V gene TRBV18; D is perhaps TRBD1 (6 bases). Germline CDR1 KGHSH, CDR2 LQKENI. The CDR3 runs to 21 residues. The V and J ends lost 2 bases and 0 bases respectively, with 25 bases between them. CDR3 coding DNA: TGTGCCAGCTCACCATCTAATACGCCGTGGACAGCGCAAGCAACTAATGAAAAACTGTTTTTT. The encoded protein is CASSPSNTPWTAQATNEKLFF.

This chain uses TRBV7-3 with TRBJ2-3; 12 nucleotides match TRBD2. The trim removed 3 bases at V and 4 bases at J, leaving 2 bases unmatched. CDR1 is SGHTA and CDR2 is FQGTGA in the germline V gene. The CDR3 sequence is 15 residues long. The DNA of the CDR3 is TGTGCCAGCAGCTTGACTAGCGGGGGTCCAGATACGCAGTATTTT. Encoded protein: CASSLTSGGPDTQYF.

This clone is a singleton in its sample. V gene TRBV18 combines with J gene TRBJ2-1; possible D gene TRBD2, 5 bases. CDR3 length equals 17 residues. The V gene's germline CDR1 is KGHSH and CDR2 LQKENI. With 3 bases removed from V and 0 bases from J, the gap between germline ends came to 15 bases. CDR3 nucleotide sequence: TGTGCCAGCTCACCCTTAGAGGGCGCGGGCTCCTACAATGAGCAGTTCTTC. Translated, it gives CASSPLEGAGSYNEQFF.

V is TRBV6-5 and J is TRBJ2-7; TRBD1 agrees at 8 bases. The CDR3 is made up of 14 amino acids. V trimming: 5 bases; J trimming: 4 bases; junction bases outside the gene matches: 7. Germline CDR1 is MNHEY and CDR2 is SVGAGI. In nucleotides, the CDR3 is TGTGCCAGCAGTCACAGAGGACAGGGATACGAGCAGTACTTC. Amino acids: CASSHRGQGYEQYF.

The J gene is TRBJ2-5, the V gene TRBV6-5, with D possibly being TRBD1 (5 bases). There are 14 residues in the CDR3. Per germline, CDR1 MNHEY and CDR2 SVGAGI. V dropped 2 bases and J dropped 1 base, with 8 bases sitting between them. DNA for the CDR3: TGTGCCAGCAGTTACAGGGGCGGCCAAGAGACCCAGTACTTC. Protein sequence: CASSYRGGQETQYF.

This rearrangement joins TRBV9 to TRBJ2-5; tentatively, D is TRBD2 (6 bases). The V end lost 2 bases, the J end lost 5 bases, and 19 bases lay between the germline ends. The CDR3 is 16 amino acids. Germline V lookup: CDR1 SGDLS, CDR2 YYNGEE. CDR3 DNA: TGTGCCAGCAGCGTGACAGACTCGGGGGTCGGGGAGACCCAGTACTTC. Protein: CASSVTDSGVGETQYF.

The chain uses TRBV21-1 and TRBJ2-7; no DNA check was done on the table's D call, TRBD2. TRBV21-1 is a documented pseudogene. CDR3 size: 15 residues. The CDR3 bases are TGTGCCAGCAGCAAAGAGGCGGCCAGCTCCTACGAGCAGTACTTC. It codes for CASSKEAASSYEQYF.

The V gene is TRBV12-3 or TRBV12-4, the J gene TRBJ2-1; D not resolved. This CDR3 region has 12 residues. Trimming removed 6 bases from V and 9 bases from J, with 12 bases in between. The CDR3 DNA reads TGTGCCAGCAGCCTACCTCAACGTGAGCAGTTCTTC. Translation gives CASSLPQREQFF.

The chain uses TRBV20-1 and TRBJ2-5; D possibly corresponds to TRBD2 (5 bases). This CDR3 comprises 11 residues. V shed 6 bases and J shed 4 bases, with 9 bases lying between them. Germline values: CDR1 DFQATT, CDR2 SNEGSKA (reference sequence). Here the CDR3 reads CSATLGETQYF. Written as DNA, the CDR3 is TGCAGTGCAACACTAGGAGAGACCCAGTACTTC.

This rearrangement joins TRBV18 to TRBJ1-1; tentatively, D is TRBD1 (5 bases). This CDR3 is 14 amino acids long. Trimming took 8 bases from V and 5 from J, leaving 18 bases between them. CDR1 and CDR2 (germline): KGHSH, LQKENI. The CDR3 nucleotides read TGTGCCAGCACTACTCAGGGATCTGCGACTGAAGCTTTCTTT. This gives the protein CASTTQGSATEAFF.

V is TRBV10-1 and J is TRBJ2-1, with 8 bases fitting TRBD1. Germline V gene data show CDR1 as WNHNN and CDR2 as SYGVQD (reference sequence). Trimming took 6 bases from V and 0 from J; bases not matched to a gene: 19. The CDR3 has 20 amino acids. The DNA of the CDR3 is TGCGCCAGCAGACCCGCTATGACAGGGGACTTGATTAGCTCCTACAATGAGCAGTTCTTC. Its protein product is CASRPAMTGDLISSYNEQFF.

This rearrangement joins TRBV6-2 or TRBV6-3 to TRBJ2-1; maybe TRBD1 (5 bases). The germline CDR1 and CDR2 sequences are MNHEY and SVGEGT. V was cut by 6 bases and J by 0 bases, with 9 bases left in between. This CDR3 has 14 residues. CDR3 region: CASSDSYSYNEQFF. In DNA form, the CDR3 reads TGTGCCAGCAGCGACAGTTACTCCTACAATGAGCAGTTCTTC.

The V call is TRBV2, the J call TRBJ1-3, with a possible D match to TRBD1 (6 bases). The V gene lost 8 bases and the J gene lost 0 bases, with 23 bases spanning the gap. Per germline, CDR1 SNHLY and CDR2 FYNNEI. The CDR3 is 18 amino acids. CDR3 residues: CASGMSGRTARSGNTIYF. The CDR3 DNA follows: TGTGCCAGCGGAATGTCCGGGAGGACAGCTCGCTCTGGAAACACCATATATTTT.

V usage is TRBV9 and J usage is TRBJ2-7; 8 bases fit TRBD1. This CDR3 region has 14 residues. The V gene's germline CDR1 is SGDLS and CDR2 YYNGEE. The V segment lost 3 bases and the J segment 3 bases; nucleotides outside the gene matches: 5. The CDR3 is CASSAQGAGYEQYF. CDR3 sequence (DNA): TGTGCCAGCAGCGCCCAGGGGGCCGGCTACGAGCAGTACTTC.